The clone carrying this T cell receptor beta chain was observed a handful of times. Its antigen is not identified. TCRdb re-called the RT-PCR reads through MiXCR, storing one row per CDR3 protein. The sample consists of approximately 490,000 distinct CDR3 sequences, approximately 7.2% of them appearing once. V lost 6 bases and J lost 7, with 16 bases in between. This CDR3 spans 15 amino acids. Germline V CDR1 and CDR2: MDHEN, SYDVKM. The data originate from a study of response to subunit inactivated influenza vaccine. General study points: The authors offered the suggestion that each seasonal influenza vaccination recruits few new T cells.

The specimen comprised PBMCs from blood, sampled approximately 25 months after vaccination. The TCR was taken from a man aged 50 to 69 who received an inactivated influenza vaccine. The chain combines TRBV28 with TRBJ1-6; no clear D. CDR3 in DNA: TGTGCCAGCAGGACCCTGGAAACTTTAAATTCACCCCTCCACTTT. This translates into CASRTLETLNSPLHF.